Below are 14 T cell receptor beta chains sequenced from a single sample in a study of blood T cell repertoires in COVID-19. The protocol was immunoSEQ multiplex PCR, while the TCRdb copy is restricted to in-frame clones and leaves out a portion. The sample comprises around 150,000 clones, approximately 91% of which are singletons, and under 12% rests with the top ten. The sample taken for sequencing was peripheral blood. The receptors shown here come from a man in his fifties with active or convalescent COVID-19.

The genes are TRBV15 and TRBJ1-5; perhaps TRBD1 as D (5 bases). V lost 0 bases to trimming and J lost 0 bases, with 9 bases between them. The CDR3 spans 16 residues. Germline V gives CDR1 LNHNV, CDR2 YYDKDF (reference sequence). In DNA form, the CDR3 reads TGTGCCACCAGCAGAGAAAAAGGGGATAGCAATCAGCCCCAGCATTTT. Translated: CATSREKGDSNQPQHF.

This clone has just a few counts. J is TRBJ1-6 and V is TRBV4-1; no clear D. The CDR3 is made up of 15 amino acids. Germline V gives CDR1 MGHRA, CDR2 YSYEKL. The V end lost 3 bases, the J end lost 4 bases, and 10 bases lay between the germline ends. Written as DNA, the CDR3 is TGCGCCAGCAGCCAGGCCGGGATATATAATTCACCCCTCCACTTT. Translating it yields CASSQAGIYNSPLHF.

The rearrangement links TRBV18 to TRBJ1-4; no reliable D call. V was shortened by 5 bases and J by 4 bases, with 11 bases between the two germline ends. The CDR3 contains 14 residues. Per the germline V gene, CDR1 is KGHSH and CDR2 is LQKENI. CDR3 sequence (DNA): TGTGCCAGCTCAGACACCGGCCGTAATGAAAAACTGTTTTTT. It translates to CASSDTGRNEKLFF.

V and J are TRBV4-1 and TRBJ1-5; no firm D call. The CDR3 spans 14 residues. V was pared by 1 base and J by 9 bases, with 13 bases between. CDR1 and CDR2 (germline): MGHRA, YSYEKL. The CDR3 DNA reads TGCGCCAGCAGCCAAGGACTCGTGGTAGCGCCCCAGCATTTT. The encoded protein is CASSQGLVVAPQHF.

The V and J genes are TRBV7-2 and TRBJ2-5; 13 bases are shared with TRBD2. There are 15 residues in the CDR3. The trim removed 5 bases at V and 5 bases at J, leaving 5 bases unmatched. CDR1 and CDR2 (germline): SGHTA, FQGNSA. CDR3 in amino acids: CASSLTSGRAETQYF. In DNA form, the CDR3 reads TGTGCCAGCAGCCTTACTAGCGGGAGGGCGGAGACCCAGTACTTC.

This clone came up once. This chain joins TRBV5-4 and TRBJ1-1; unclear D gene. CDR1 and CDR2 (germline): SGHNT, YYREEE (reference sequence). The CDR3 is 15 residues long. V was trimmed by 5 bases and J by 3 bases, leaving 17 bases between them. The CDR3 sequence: CASSRGPTSDTEAFF. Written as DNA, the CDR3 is TGTGCCAGCAGTAGAGGCCCGACTTCAGACACTGAAGCTTTCTTT.

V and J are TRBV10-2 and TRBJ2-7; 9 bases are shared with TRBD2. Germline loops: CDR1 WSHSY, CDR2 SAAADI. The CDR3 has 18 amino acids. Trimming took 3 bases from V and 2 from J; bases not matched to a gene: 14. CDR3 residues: CASSEFSGRRSGAYEQYF. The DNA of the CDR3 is TGCGCCAGCAGTGAATTTAGCGGGAGAAGATCTGGGGCCTACGAGCAGTACTTC.

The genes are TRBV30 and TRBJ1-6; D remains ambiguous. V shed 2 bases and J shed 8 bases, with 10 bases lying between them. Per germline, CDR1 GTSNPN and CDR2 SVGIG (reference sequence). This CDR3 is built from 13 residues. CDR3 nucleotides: TGTGCCTGGAGTCCACTCCCGCATTCACCCCTCCACTTT. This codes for CAWSPLPHSPLHF.

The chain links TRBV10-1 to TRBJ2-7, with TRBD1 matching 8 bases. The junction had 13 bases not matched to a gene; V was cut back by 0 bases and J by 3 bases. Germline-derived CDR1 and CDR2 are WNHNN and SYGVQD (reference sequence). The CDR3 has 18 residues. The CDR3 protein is CASSESRVQDRAIYEQYF. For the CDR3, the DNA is TGCGCCAGCAGTGAGTCCCGCGTTCAGGACAGGGCCATCTACGAGCAGTACTTC.

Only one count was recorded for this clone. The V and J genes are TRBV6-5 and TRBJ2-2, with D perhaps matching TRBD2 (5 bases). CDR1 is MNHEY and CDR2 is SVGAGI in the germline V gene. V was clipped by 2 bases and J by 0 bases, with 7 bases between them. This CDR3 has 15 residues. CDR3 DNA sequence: TGTGCCAGCAGTTACAAACTAGCGAACACCGGGGAGCTGTTTTTT. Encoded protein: CASSYKLANTGELFF.

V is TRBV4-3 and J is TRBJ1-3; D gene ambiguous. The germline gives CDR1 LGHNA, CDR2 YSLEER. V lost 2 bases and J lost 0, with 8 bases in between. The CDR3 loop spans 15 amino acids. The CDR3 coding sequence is TGCGCCAGCAGCCAAACTAGTAACTCTGGAAACACCATATATTTT. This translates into CASSQTSNSGNTIYF.

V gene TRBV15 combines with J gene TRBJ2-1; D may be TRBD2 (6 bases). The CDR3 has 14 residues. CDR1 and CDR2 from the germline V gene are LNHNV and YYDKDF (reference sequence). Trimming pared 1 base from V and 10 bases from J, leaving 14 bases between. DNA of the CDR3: TGTGCCACCAGCAGAGCACGCGGACTATACGAGCAGTTCTTC. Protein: CATSRARGLYEQFF.

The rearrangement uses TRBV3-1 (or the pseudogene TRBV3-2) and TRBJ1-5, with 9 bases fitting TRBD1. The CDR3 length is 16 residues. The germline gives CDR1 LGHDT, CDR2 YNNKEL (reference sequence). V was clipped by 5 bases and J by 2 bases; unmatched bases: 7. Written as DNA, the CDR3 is TGTGCCAGCAGCAACAGGGGGCTCGAAGGCAATCAGCCCCAGCATTTT. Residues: CASSNRGLEGNQPQHF.

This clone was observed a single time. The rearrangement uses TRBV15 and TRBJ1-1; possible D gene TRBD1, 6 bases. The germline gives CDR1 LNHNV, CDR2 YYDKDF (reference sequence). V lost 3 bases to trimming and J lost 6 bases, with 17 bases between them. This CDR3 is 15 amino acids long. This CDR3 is CATSRWDNRVPEAFF. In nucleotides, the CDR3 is TGTGCCACCAGCAGGTGGGATAACAGGGTGCCTGAAGCTTTCTTT.